Listed here is a single T cell receptor (beta chain). Its antigen is still unknown. Qualities for individual bases were not recorded, and no much larger clone is one base off. These data come from a study of blood T cell repertoires in COVID-19 (dated by TCRdb to the early 2020s). General notes on the study: Samples covering the acute and convalescent phases of COVID-19 were provided by collaborators in the United States, Italy and Spain. The material from the prospective study consisted of cDNA or gDNA derived from T cells, B-cell-depleted T cells, or PBMCs. The dataset comprised deeply sampled blood TCRbeta repertoires from subjects exposed to, actively infected with, or recovered from COVID-19. The repertoires were made available in a free public database intended to serve as a resource for research on the immune response to SARS-CoV-2. Samples came from the ongoing ImmuneRACE study (first 160 participants) plus 1,254 subjects from 6 global collaborators. A de-identified subject ID, COVID-19 status, age in years and sex were almost always included in the sample metadata. Where available, HLA class I and class II types were taken from metadata supplied by the sample provider and were not determined by assay-based typing.

Beyond this particular receptor, the publication reports: How much clinical and demographic metadata was included differed by source and by participant, and the metadata was provided uncurated.

At one collaborating source in Seattle, patients were enrolled during active infection and were followed longitudinally through the course of disease. The collaborating institutions used their own protocols to collect whole blood in K2EDTA tubes. For TCRbeta analysis, collaborators shipped samples in one of three forms: frozen whole blood, isolated PBMCs, or DNA extracted from either of those sample types. V is cut by 10 bases and J by 5 bases, and the space between the germline ends is 18 bases. CDR1 and CDR2 are drawn from the germline V gene: SNHLY, FYNNEI. From the cysteine up to the phenylalanine, the CDR3 has a length of 14 residues. The entry retains the CDR3 DNA only, 42 bases that are in frame from base 1. The immunoSEQ Assay, a bias-controlled multiplex PCR, was used to amplify TCRbeta CDR3 regions from genomic DNA. Regarding the original processing steps: The number of nucleated cells in each sample was estimated from the amplification of reference gene primers within the assay. To quantify the absolute abundance of each unique TCRbeta CDR3 rearrangement, sequence reads were collapsed and filtered. Productive Simpson clonality was computed per sample as the square root of Simpson's diversity index over productive rearrangements. TCRdb retrieved this table from immuneACCESS and kept in-frame rearrangements only. Not all clones are present; in checked studies, unresolved V genes account for under half, and no reason is known for the remainder. V and J calls and clone size are copied from that table; D and trimming were computed from the DNA. This sample lists 250,000 or so clones; around 91% were detected once. The top ten clonotypes cover about 2.1% of the sample.

This receptor was obtained from a woman aged 55-69 years with COVID-19, enrolled during active disease. Sequenced input: peripheral blood. The rearranged chain carries TRBV2 and TRBJ2-1; the best D guess is TRBD1, with 5 bases matching. The CDR3 region has the sequence CAIKTVITHNEQFF. In nucleotide form, the sequence is TGTGCCATCAAGACAGTGATTACCCACAATGAGCAGTTCTTC. With all but the CDR3 taken from the reference TRBV2 and TRBJ2-1 genes, the full variable domain is: EPEVTQTPSHQVTQMGQEVILRCVPISNHLYFYWYRQILGQKVEFLVSFYNNEISEKSEIFDDQFSVERPDGSNFTLKIRSTKLEDSAMYFCAIKTVITHNEQFFGPGTRLTVL.